This T cell receptor beta chain is drawn from a study of T-cell reconstitution after alpha-beta-depleted transplantation in children. Study results and caveats: Day-60 TCRbeta diversity that was high in some patients was derived from surviving recipient T cells and thymic progenitors. T-cell counts and diversity at one year following transplant were attributed mainly to newly produced T cells. Expanded graft clones numbering several hundred reportedly gave rise to alpha-beta T cells about two months after transplant.

Researchers prepared the TCRbeta library using unique molecular identifiers, the study reports. TCRdb reprocessed the PCR reads via MiXCR and lists one record per CDR3 protein. The table shows over 200,000 distinct CDR3 sequences, with around 8.4% occurring only once. A note on this clonotype: The antigen is undetermined.

The CDR3 runs 13 residues. CDR1 is SGHRS, CDR2 YFSETQ, per germline. The V and J ends lost 2 bases and 6 bases respectively, with 8 bases between them. Here the sequenced sample was PBMCs, mostly from graft donor cells, taken 360 days after TCRalphabeta/CD19-depleted stem cell transplant. The clonotype originates from a male patient aged 2 to 10 who had a stem cell transplant for acute myeloid leukemia, so the T cells may come from the graft donor. The rearrangement joins TRBV5-1 to TRBJ2-2, with no clear D. The CDR3 coding sequence is TGCGCCAGCAGCTTCACGGTCCCCGGGGAGCTGTTTTTT. Protein sequence: CASSFTVPGELFF.